A selection of T cell receptor beta chains follows, all from one sample in a study of OX40 agonist ivuxolimab in advanced cancers. The data were produced by immunoSEQ multiplex PCR, yet TCRdb's version contains in-frame clones alone and is incomplete. This sample has about 130,000 clones, with roughly 90% found just once. This specimen consisted of CD4+ or CD8+ T cells sorted from blood, obtained in a trial of the OX40 agonist ivuxolimab. All receptors derive from an adult with an advanced solid tumor such as melanoma, head and neck, liver or kidney cancer. Each CDR3 is given with its conserved first and last residue. Each record gives: clone size, D gene, J gene, V gene, CDR3 protein, CDR3 DNA. D genes are given only for firm matches. Size is stated for part of the rows, as once, few or many counts, or as a class when the clone is expanded.

. | TRBD1 | TRBJ1-1 | TRBV7-9 | CASSWGQGNTEAFF | TGTGCCAGCAGCTGGGGACAGGGGAACACTGAAGCTTTCTTT
. | . | TRBJ2-7 | TRBV7-9 | CASSPTRQFNLYEQYF | TGTGCCAGCAGCCCCACGCGACAGTTTAACCTCTACGAGCAGTACTTC
. | . | TRBJ2-1 | TRBV7-2 | CASSSIARDRTNEQFF | TGTGCCAGCAGCTCCATAGCAAGGGACCGGACTAATGAGCAGTTCTTC
. | . | TRBJ1-1 | TRBV11-2 | CASSLGGIEAFF | TGTGCCAGCAGCTTAGGAGGCATTGAAGCTTTCTTT
. | TRBD1 | TRBJ2-5 | TRBV7-2 | CASSSRTGGIQETQYF | TGTGCCAGCAGCTCCCGGACAGGGGGAATTCAAGAGACCCAGTACTTC
. | TRBD2 | TRBJ2-3 | TRBV9 | CASSVGGGATSAQYF | TGTGCCAGCAGCGTAGGGGGAGGGGCCACCTCGGCGCAGTATTTT
. | . | TRBJ2-7 | TRBV18 | CASSLTVSYEQYF | TGTGCCAGCTCCTTGACAGTCTCCTACGAGCAGTACTTC
. | TRBD1 | TRBJ2-6 | TRBV7-8 | CASSLAPRQGASGANVLTF | TGTGCCAGCAGCTTAGCGCCGAGACAGGGGGCGTCTGGGGCCAACGTCCTGACTTTC
. | . | TRBJ2-3 | TRBV7-2 | CASSRPLSDTQYF | TGTGCCAGCAGCCGACCACTGTCAGATACGCAGTATTTT
. | . | TRBJ2-2 | TRBV7-9 | CASSFTGELFF | TGTGCCAGCAGTTTCACCGGGGAGCTGTTTTTT
once | . | TRBJ2-7 | TRBV6-5 | CASSYSELYEQYF | TGTGCCAGCAGTTACTCGGAGTTATACGAGCAGTACTTC
. | . | TRBJ2-3 | TRBV20-1 | CSASPSPTQYF | TGCAGTGCTAGTCCCTCTCCTACGCAGTATTTT
. | . | TRBJ2-2 | TRBV28 | CASNALARPGTGELFF | TGTGCCAGCAATGCTCTAGCGCGCCCTGGCACCGGGGAGCTGTTTTTT
. | TRBD2 | TRBJ2-3 | TRBV7-3 | CASSEVLAGQVLTSTDTQYF | TGTGCCAGCAGCGAAGTCCTAGCGGGCCAAGTCTTGACTAGCACAGATACGCAGTATTTT
. | . | TRBJ2-2 | TRBV28 | CASSGVTGSGELFF | TGTGCCAGCAGCGGGGTCACAGGCTCCGGGGAGCTGTTTTTT
once | . | TRBJ2-1 | TRBV7-3 | CASSPNNRDNEQFF | TGTGCCAGCAGCCCAAACAATAGGGACAATGAGCAGTTCTTC
. | . | TRBJ2-1 | TRBV5-1 | CASTRAGSSYNEQFF | TGCGCCAGCACAAGGGCGGGCAGCTCCTACAATGAGCAGTTCTTC
. | TRBD2 | TRBJ2-2 | TRBV19 | CASSMLAELTSNTGELFF | TGTGCCAGTAGTATGCTAGCGGAGTTGACCTCGAACACCGGGGAGCTGTTTTTT
. | . | TRBJ2-5 | TRBV28 | CATRSWETQYF | TGTGCCACCCGAAGTTGGGAGACCCAGTACTTC
. | . | TRBJ1-2 | TRBV28 | CASSQKAGSSGYGYTF | TGTGCCAGCAGTCAGAAAGCAGGGTCTTCTGGGTATGGCTACACCTTC
. | . | TRBJ1-1 | TRBV5-1 | CASSLDKMNTEAFF | TGCGCCAGCAGCTTAGACAAAATGAACACTGAAGCTTTCTTT
once | TRBD2 | TRBJ2-1 | TRBV2 | CASSPRTSDNEQFF | TGTGCCAGCAGTCCCCGGACTAGTGATAATGAGCAGTTCTTC
. | . | TRBJ2-5 | TRBV28 | CASSLLETQYF | TGTGCCAGCAGTTTATTAGAGACCCAGTACTTC
once | . | TRBJ2-1 | TRBV9 | CASSAWDRGTGLAAYNEQFF | TGTGCCAGCAGCGCCTGGGACAGGGGGACCGGACTAGCGGCGTACAATGAGCAGTTCTTC